Listed below are T cell receptor beta chains from one sample, sequenced in a study of cytomegalovirus exposure and HLA in healthy donors. Produced via immunoSEQ multiplex PCR; TCRdb's table is partial and in-frame only. The profile shows 100,000 to 150,000 clones, about three quarters of them singletons. Sequencing was performed on PBMCs. These receptors were obtained from a female donor in good health and CMV-seronegative. The CDR3 runs from the conserved cysteine through the conserved F or W. A D gene is named only where the DNA matches it firmly. The listing skips clone size in some rows; elsewhere it reads once, few, many or a size class.

clone size	J gene	V gene	D gene	CDR3 protein	CDR3 DNA
once	TRBJ1-1	TRBV5-1	NA	CASSPTGFMNTEAFF	TGCGCCAGCAGCCCGACAGGCTTTATGAACACTGAAGCTTTCTTT
NA	TRBJ2-3	TRBV5-1	NA	CASALSDSLGDTQYF	TGCGCCAGCGCCCTATCGGACTCGCTAGGAGATACGCAGTATTTT
NA	TRBJ1-4	TRBV5-6	NA	CASSSRGSNEKLFF	TGTGCCAGCAGCTCCAGGGGATCTAATGAAAAACTGTTTTTT
NA	TRBJ1-1	TRBV2	TRBD1	CASSAPTGVVTEAFF	TGTGCCAGCAGTGCCCCAACAGGGGTGGTCACTGAAGCTTTCTTT
NA	TRBJ2-7	TRBV7-9	TRBD1	CASSPPGQGKAQYF	TGTGCCAGCAGCCCACCGGGACAGGGAAAGGCGCAGTACTTC
once	TRBJ2-5	TRBV5-1	TRBD1	CASSLSAGGRETQYF	TGCGCCAGCAGCTTGTCGGCAGGGGGCAGAGAGACCCAGTACTTC
NA	TRBJ1-5	TRBV6-5	TRBD1	CASSKMTGSNQPQHF	TGTGCCAGCAGTAAAATGACAGGGAGCAATCAGCCCCAGCATTTT
once	TRBJ2-7	TRBV11-2	TRBD1	CASSYRDRVRHEQYF	TGTGCCAGCAGCTACCGGGACAGGGTGAGGCACGAGCAGTACTTC
once	TRBJ1-4	TRBV19	NA	CASSTASATNEKLFF	TGTGCCAGTAGTACTGCCAGTGCAACTAATGAAAAACTGTTTTTT
few	TRBJ2-1	TRBV5-6	NA	CASSSYNEQFF	TGTGCCAGCAGCTCATACAATGAGCAGTTCTTC
NA	TRBJ1-4	TRBV2	NA	CASSPVNEKLFF	TGTGCCAGCAGCCCCGTTAATGAAAAACTGTTTTTT
NA	TRBJ1-5	TRBV7-6	NA	CASSFNTGQPQHF	TGTGCCAGCAGCTTTAACACAGGCCAGCCCCAGCATTTT
NA	TRBJ2-1	TRBV27	NA	CASGGARNEQFF	TGTGCCAGCGGGGGGGCTCGGAATGAGCAGTTCTTC
NA	TRBJ2-1	TRBV28	TRBD2	CASSSAGLAGNNEQFF	TGTGCCAGCAGTTCGGCGGGACTAGCGGGTAACAATGAGCAGTTCTTC
NA	TRBJ2-1	TRBV5-1	NA	CASSWNRGGTYNEQFF	TGCGCCAGCAGCTGGAATAGGGGTGGGACCTACAATGAGCAGTTCTTC
NA	TRBJ2-7	TRBV9	TRBD2	CASSAGLETYEQYF	TGTGCCAGCAGCGCCGGACTAGAAACCTACGAGCAGTACTTC
NA	TRBJ1-5	TRBV19	NA	CASSIVEYQPQHF	TGTGCCAGTAGTATAGTGGAGTATCAGCCCCAGCATTTT
once	TRBJ2-2	TRBV7-9	TRBD1	CASSLDRATGELFF	TGTGCCAGCAGCCTCGACAGGGCTACCGGGGAGCTGTTTTTT
NA	TRBJ2-2	TRBV11-2	NA	CASSPRRTGELFF	TGTGCCAGCAGCCCCCGCAGAACCGGGGAGCTGTTTTTT
NA	TRBJ2-1	TRBV5-1	TRBD2	CASSRSAGGYNEQFF	TGCGCCAGCAGCCGCTCGGCGGGGGGTTACAATGAGCAGTTCTTC
once	TRBJ2-1	TRBV28	NA	CASSFRWEQFF	TGTGCCAGCAGTTTTCGGTGGGAGCAGTTCTTC
NA	TRBJ1-1	TRBV5-1	NA	CASSLDWSVTEAFF	TGCGCCAGCAGCTTGGATTGGAGCGTCACTGAAGCTTTCTTT
once	TRBJ2-7	TRBV30	NA	CAWAVSYEQYF	TGTGCCTGGGCCGTTAGCTACGAGCAGTACTTC
few	TRBJ2-1	TRBV29-1	TRBD2	CSVAPPRGGLYNEQFF	TGCAGCGTAGCCCCCCCGCGGGGGGGCCTTTACAATGAGCAGTTCTTC
NA	TRBJ2-3	TRBV10-1	NA	CASSDRGRGSTDTQYF	TGCGCCAGCAGTGATAGGGGAAGGGGTAGCACAGATACGCAGTATTTT
NA	TRBJ1-5	TRBV5-4	TRBD1	CASRDRESINQPQHF	TGTGCCAGCAGAGACAGGGAAAGCATCAATCAGCCCCAGCATTTT
once	TRBJ2-5	TRBV5-4	NA	CASSLVGGTQETQYF	TGTGCCAGCAGCTTGGTTGGAGGGACTCAAGAGACCCAGTACTTC
NA	TRBJ2-3	TRBV4-1	TRBD2	CASSPREVGTDTQYF	TGCGCCAGCAGCCCGCGGGAGGTCGGCACAGATACGCAGTATTTT
NA	TRBJ2-2	TRBV27	TRBD1	CASYLGQGGTGELFF	TGTGCCAGCTACCTCGGACAGGGGGGCACCGGGGAGCTGTTTTTT
NA	TRBJ2-7	TRBV5-1	NA	CASSPRPGQAYEQYF	TGCGCCAGCAGCCCGCGCCCCGGACAAGCCTACGAGCAGTACTTC
NA	TRBJ2-2	TRBV27	NA	CASSFLASATGELFF	TGTGCCAGCAGTTTCCTTGCTAGCGCGACCGGGGAGCTGTTTTTT
few	TRBJ2-7	TRBV2	NA	CASSEAYYEQYF	TGTGCCAGCAGTGAAGCCTACTACGAGCAGTACTTC
NA	TRBJ1-4	TRBV4-1	TRBD1	CASSQPTGQGGEKLFF	TGCGCCAGCAGCCAGCCTACGGGACAGGGCGGCGAAAAACTGTTTTTT
NA	TRBJ1-1	TRBV30	NA	CAWYNQQGWAFF	TGTGCCTGGTATAACCAGCAGGGGTGGGCTTTCTTT
NA	TRBJ1-6	TRBV9	NA	CASSVVMNSPLHF	TGTGCCAGCAGCGTAGTCATGAATTCACCCCTCCACTTT
medium-sized	TRBJ1-5	TRBV13	NA	CASNPKGDNQPQHF	TGTGCCAGCAACCCCAAGGGAGACAATCAGCCCCAGCATTTT
NA	TRBJ1-4	TRBV10-2	NA	CASSEQGGEKLFF	TGCGCCAGCAGTGAACAGGGTGGTGAAAAACTGTTTTTT
NA	TRBJ2-1	TRBV7-2	NA	CASSLRSTFYNEQFF	TGTGCCAGCAGCTTACGGTCCACGTTCTACAATGAGCAGTTCTTC
NA	TRBJ2-1	TRBV4-1	TRBD2	CASSLIGLAGHNEQFF	TGCGCCAGCAGCTTGATCGGACTAGCGGGACACAATGAGCAGTTCTTC
NA	TRBJ1-6	TRBV2	TRBD1	CASSEGTGQVSPLHF	TGTGCCAGCAGTGAGGGGACAGGGCAGGTCTCACCCCTCCACTTT
NA	TRBJ2-3	TRBV6-1	NA	CASSLPPTDTQYF	TGTGCCAGCAGCCTACCCCCAACAGATACGCAGTATTTT
NA	TRBJ2-2	TRBV23-1	NA	CASSREPNTGELFF	TGCGCCAGCAGCCGGGAGCCGAACACCGGGGAGCTGTTTTTT
NA	TRBJ1-1	TRBV7-2	NA	CASSRPGQGLTEAFF	TGTGCCAGCAGCCGGCCGGGGCAGGGGTTAACTGAAGCTTTCTTT
NA	TRBJ1-2	TRBV2	TRBD1	CASSETEGQDPNYGYTF	TGTGCCAGCAGTGAGACCGAAGGACAGGACCCTAACTATGGCTACACCTTC
NA	TRBJ2-5	TRBV5-6	NA	CASSLGVGGTQETQYF	TGTGCCAGCAGCTTGGGCGTCGGCGGAACCCAAGAGACCCAGTACTTC
NA	TRBJ2-3	TRBV5-5	TRBD1	CASSRTGWETDTQYF	TGTGCCAGCAGCCGGACAGGGTGGGAAACAGATACGCAGTATTTT
NA	TRBJ2-5	TRBV29-1	TRBD2	CSVEDLAGQETQYF	TGCAGCGTTGAAGATCTAGCGGGGCAAGAGACCCAGTACTTC
NA	TRBJ2-7	TRBV28	NA	CASSQRAGGTYEQYF	TGTGCCAGCAGCCAACGCGCCGGGGGAACCTACGAGCAGTACTTC
NA	TRBJ2-1	TRBV7-3	NA	CASSTIRDSLEQFF	TGTGCCAGCAGCACTATACGGGACTCCTTGGAGCAGTTCTTC
NA	TRBJ2-7	TRBV11-2	NA	CASSLVWDSGGEQYF	TGTGCCAGCAGCTTAGTATGGGACTCCGGGGGCGAGCAGTACTTC
NA	TRBJ2-1	TRBV11-1	TRBD2	CASSPGTSGRNEQFF	TGTGCCAGCAGCCCGGGGACTAGCGGGCGCAATGAGCAGTTCTTC
NA	TRBJ2-5	TRBV7-9	NA	CASSLTGSSLKTQYF	TGTGCCAGCAGTCTGACCGGGTCTTCTCTCAAGACCCAGTACTTC
few	TRBJ1-2	TRBV20-1	NA	CSAMSYGYTF	TGCAGTGCTATGAGCTATGGCTACACCTTC
NA	TRBJ2-1	TRBV15	NA	CATRGTPANEQFF	TGTGCCACCAGGGGGACTCCGGCCAATGAGCAGTTCTTC
NA	TRBJ2-1	TRBV14	TRBD2	CASSQPRLALNEQFF	TGTGCCAGCAGCCAACCTCGACTAGCGCTCAATGAGCAGTTCTTC
once	TRBJ2-3	TRBV6-5	TRBD2	CASSTGGGGPDTQYF	TGTGCCAGCTCCACGGGAGGGGGAGGGCCAGATACGCAGTATTTT
NA	TRBJ2-1	TRBV19	NA	CASSIRRDNEQFF	TGTGCCAGTAGTATCCGCCGGGACAATGAGCAGTTCTTC
NA	TRBJ2-7	TRBV11-3	TRBD1	CASRPYGGDRSSYEQYF	TGTGCCAGCAGACCCTATGGAGGGGACAGGAGCTCCTACGAGCAGTACTTC
few	TRBJ2-3	TRBV6-1	TRBD2	CASSGSGRYADTQYF	TGTGCCAGCAGTGGTAGCGGGAGGTATGCAGATACGCAGTATTTT